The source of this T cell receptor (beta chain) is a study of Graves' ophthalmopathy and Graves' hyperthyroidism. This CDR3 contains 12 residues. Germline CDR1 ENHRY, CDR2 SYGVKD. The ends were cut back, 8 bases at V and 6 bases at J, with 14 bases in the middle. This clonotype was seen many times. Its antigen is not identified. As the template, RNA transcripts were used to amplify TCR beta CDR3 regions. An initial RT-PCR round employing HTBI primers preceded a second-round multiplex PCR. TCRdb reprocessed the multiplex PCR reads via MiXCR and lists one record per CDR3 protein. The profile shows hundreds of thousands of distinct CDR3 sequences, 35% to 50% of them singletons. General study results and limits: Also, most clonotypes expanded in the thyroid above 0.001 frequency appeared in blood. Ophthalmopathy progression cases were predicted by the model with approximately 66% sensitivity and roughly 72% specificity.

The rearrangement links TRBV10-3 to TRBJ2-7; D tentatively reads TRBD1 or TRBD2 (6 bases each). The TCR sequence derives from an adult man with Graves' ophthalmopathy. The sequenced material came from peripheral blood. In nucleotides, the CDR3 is TGTGCCATCGAGGAGGGGGTAGGCGAGCAGTACTTC. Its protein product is CAIEEGVGEQYF.